Following are 18 T cell receptor beta chains from one sample sequenced in a study of identical twins. One entry per CDR3 protein, called by TCRdb with MiXCR from the 5' RACE reads. The data contain 600,000 to 700,000 distinct CDR3 sequences, about 20% of them singletons. These data are also associated with another study on T cells expressing NK-cell markers.

The sample taken for sequencing was PBMCs. Receptor source: a woman in her late teens or twenties in good health.

The chain uses TRBV2 and TRBJ2-7; unclear D gene. Per the germline V gene, CDR1 is SNHLY and CDR2 is FYNNEI. V was shortened by 6 bases and J by 0 bases, with 15 bases between the two germline ends. This CDR3 contains 15 residues. CDR3 sequence reads: CASRVGKATSYEQYF. The CDR3 nucleotides are TGTGCCAGCAGGGTGGGGAAAGCCACCTCCTACGAGCAGTACTTC.

The V gene is TRBV5-6, the J gene TRBJ2-3, with unresolved D. The CDR3 loop spans 13 amino acids. The V gene's germline CDR1 is SGHDT and CDR2 YYEEEE. Trimming left V 2 bases short and J 5 bases short, with 9 bases between. CDR3 nucleotide sequence: TGTGCCAGCAGCTTAGGTCACAAAGATACGCAGTATTTT. It specifies CASSLGHKDTQYF. The variable domain in full, completed from reference TRBV5-6 and TRBJ2-3, reads DAGVTQSPTHLIKTRGQQVTLRCSPKSGHDTVSWYQQALGQGPQFIFQYYEEEERQRGNFPDRFSGHQFPNYSSELNVNALLLGDSALYLCASSLGHKDTQYFGPGTRLTVL.

This chain uses TRBV20-1 with TRBJ2-1; 12 bases line up with TRBD2. CDR1 and CDR2 from the germline V gene are DFQATT and SNEGSKA (reference sequence). V shed 1 base and J 4 bases; nucleotides not matched to a gene: 5. The CDR3 sequence is 16 residues long. CDR3 bases: TGCAGTGCTAGAGTAGGCACTAGCGGGGGGTACAATGAGCAGTTCTTC. Translated, it gives CSARVGTSGGYNEQFF.

The chain links TRBV27 to TRBJ2-7; 7 bases are shared with TRBD2. From germline, CDR1 is MNHEY and CDR2 SMNVEV (reference sequence). This CDR3 comprises 13 residues. V lost 5 bases to trimming and J lost 4 bases; unmatched junction nucleotides: 5. CDR3 in amino acids: CASSATSAYEQYF. The DNA for the CDR3 is TGTGCCAGCAGTGCCACTAGCGCGTACGAGCAGTACTTC.

This chain joins TRBV11-2 and TRBJ2-2; 7 bases match TRBD2. This CDR3 spans 16 amino acids. Germline CDR1 is SGHAT and CDR2 is FQNNGV. Trimming cost V 1 base and J 3 bases; bases outside gene matches: 5. CDR3 sequence reads: CASSLVSSGYTGELFF. DNA for the CDR3: TGTGCCAGCAGCTTAGTTTCTAGCGGTTACACCGGGGAGCTGTTTTTT. The complete variable domain, with remaining parts taken from reference TRBV11-2 and TRBJ2-2, reads EAGVAQSPRYKIIEKRQSVAFWCNPISGHATLYWYQQILGQGPKLLIQFQNNGVVDDSQLPKDRFSAERLKGVDSTLKIQPAKLEDSAVYLCASSLVSSGYTGELFFGEGSRLTVL.

This chain joins TRBV20-1 and TRBJ1-3; a weak D match, TRBD1 (5 bases). The CDR3 sequence is 18 residues long. Looked up from germline, CDR1 is DFQATT and CDR2 is SNEGSKA (reference sequence). The V and J ends lost 6 bases and 3 bases respectively, with 27 bases between them. The CDR3 DNA reads as TGCAGTGCCAGACAGCTAATTGGGGATAGTGGAAATGGAAACACCATATATTTT. Its protein product is CSARQLIGDSGNGNTIYF.

This clonotype was recorded many times. The V and J genes are TRBV14 and TRBJ2-3; D remains ambiguous. The germline V and J ends were trimmed by 1 base and 1 base, with 12 bases remaining between them. This CDR3 spans 16 amino acids. The germline V gene has CDR1 SGHDN and CDR2 FVKESK. The CDR3 loop reads CASSQVRSFGTDTQYF. DNA for the CDR3: TGTGCCAGCAGCCAAGTACGTTCCTTTGGCACAGATACGCAGTATTTT.

In its sample, this clonotype was seen a few times. The chain couples TRBV20-1 to TRBJ2-7; 8 bases align to TRBD2. CDR3 size: 17 residues. The germline gives CDR1 DFQATT, CDR2 SNEGSKA (reference sequence). V shed 0 bases, J shed 1 base, and the junction held 11 bases outside the gene matches. CDR3 in DNA: TGCAGTGCTAGAGATGGGGCGGGAGGCCATTTATCCTACGAGCAGTACTTC. Translation: CSARDGAGGHLSYEQYF.

This clonotype was counted at least ten times. The chain uses TRBV10-3 and TRBJ1-1; possible D gene TRBD1, 5 bases. V lost 7 bases and J lost 2, with 11 bases in between. The germline gives CDR1 ENHRY, CDR2 SYGVKD. The CDR3 sequence is 13 residues long. CDR3 sequence: CAITVTDNTEAFF. CDR3 DNA sequence: TGTGCCATCACCGTGACAGATAACACTGAAGCTTTCTTT.

This clonotype was picked up a small number of times. V and J are TRBV19 and TRBJ2-3; 8 nucleotides match TRBD2. The CDR3 covers 16 residues. Germline CDR1 reads LNHDA; CDR2 reads SQIVND (reference sequence). V was clipped by 5 bases and J by 3 bases; unmatched bases: 10. CDR3 sequence (DNA): TGTGCCAGTAGTCTTCTCCGGGGGGGAGGGACAGATACGCAGTATTTT. It specifies CASSLLRGGGTDTQYF.

This clonotype was counted at least ten times. The rearrangement links TRBV4-1 to TRBJ2-1; D tentatively fits TRBD1 or TRBD2 (5 bases each). The CDR3 consists of 14 residues. Germline V lookup: CDR1 MGHRA, CDR2 YSYEKL. Trimming took 4 bases from V and 9 from J, leaving 16 bases between them. The CDR3 reads CASSPRGESIEQFF. CDR3 DNA sequence: TGCGCCAGCAGCCCGAGGGGTGAGTCTATTGAGCAGTTCTTC.

The rearrangement joins TRBV20-1 to TRBJ1-5; possible D gene TRBD1, 6 bases. Germline V lookup: CDR1 DFQATT, CDR2 SNEGSKA (reference sequence). Between the trimmed V and J ends, which lost 5 bases and 3 bases, there was a span of 11 bases. This CDR3 is 13 amino acids long. The CDR3: CSAQGFDNQPQHF. For the CDR3, the DNA is TGCAGTGCTCAGGGGTTCGACAATCAGCCCCAGCATTTT.

This clonotype has a handful of counts. The chain links TRBV5-1 to TRBJ2-2; D gene ambiguous. CDR1 SGHRS and CDR2 YFSETQ come from the germline V gene. V gave up 3 bases and J gave up 7 bases, with 7 bases separating them. The CDR3 is made up of 12 amino acids. CDR3 DNA sequence: TGCGCCAGCAGCTCCTCCTACGGGGAGCTGTTTTTT. Amino acid sequence: CASSSSYGELFF.

This clonotype has a handful of counts. V gene TRBV9 combines with J gene TRBJ2-7; 7 positions match TRBD1. Germline CDR1 reads SGDLS; CDR2 reads YYNGEE. After removal of 3 bases from V and 6 bases from J, the junction contained 9 bases not matched to a gene. CDR3 length: 14 residues. The CDR3 spells CASSGPGTVAEQYF. The CDR3 DNA reads as TGTGCCAGCAGCGGACCCGGGACAGTAGCCGAGCAGTACTTC.

V is TRBV21-1 and J is TRBJ2-5. TRBV21-1 is labeled a pseudogene. The CDR3 runs 8 residues. CDR3 protein: CAVRTQYF. Here the CDR3 DNA reads TGTGCCGTTAGGACCCAGTACTTC.

V gene TRBV5-1 combines with J gene TRBJ1-5; D is unclear. The germline CDR1 and CDR2 sequences are SGHRS and YFSETQ. The CDR3 is 16 residues long. V was trimmed by 1 base and J by 0 bases, leaving 11 bases between them. The CDR3 reads CASSLSWVISNQPQHF. In DNA, the CDR3 is TGCGCCAGCAGCTTGTCGTGGGTGATTAGCAATCAGCCCCAGCATTTT.

The chain combines TRBV5-1 with TRBJ2-3; 8 positions agree with TRBD1. The CDR3 consists of 15 residues. Germline V gene data show CDR1 as SGHRS and CDR2 as YFSETQ. With V trimmed by 6 bases and J by 5 bases, 11 bases remained unmatched. This CDR3 is CASTSQGASIDTQYF. In DNA form, the CDR3 reads TGCGCCAGCACCTCGCAGGGGGCGTCAATAGATACGCAGTATTTT.

This chain connects TRBV7-9 to TRBJ2-2, with D possibly matching TRBD1 (6 bases). The CDR3 has 14 residues. Germline CDR1 and CDR2: SEHNR and FQNEAQ (reference sequence). Trimming stripped 7 bases from V and 4 bases from J, with 13 bases between. The CDR3 nucleotides read TGTGCCAGCATCCCCCAGGGGACCACCGGGGAGCTGTTTTTT. Its protein is CASIPQGTTGELFF. The whole variable domain, remainder taken from reference TRBV7-9 and TRBJ2-2, is DTGVSQNPRHKITKRGQNVTFRCDPISEHNRLYWYRQTLGQGPEFLTYFQNEAQLEKSRLLSDRFSAERPKGSFSTLEIQRTEQGDSAMYLCASIPQGTTGELFFGEGSRLTVL.